This T cell receptor beta chain was sequenced during a study of cytomegalovirus exposure and HLA in healthy donors. The study ran its PCR with 60 Vbeta and 13 Jbeta primers. Sequenced by immunoSEQ multiplex PCR; TCRdb stores in-frame clones only, minus some. The sample includes about 170,000 clones, 80% to 90% of them seen just once. As for this clone: As yet, its antigen is unknown.

CDR1 and CDR2 (germline): LGHNA, YNFKEQ. This CDR3 contains 15 residues. Regarding the study as a whole: An analysis that was carried out later associated fewer than 20,000 TCR beta sequences with HLA alleles at 0.05 false discovery rate. An analysis done earlier found most TCR beta V segments productive about 87% or about 30% of the time.

The TCR comes from a woman under 30 in good health and CMV-seronegative. This chain links TRBV4-2 with TRBJ2-5; TRBD2 might be the D (6 bases). The J call is uncertain, as TRBJ2-7 better fits the DNA end. Source material: PBMCs. The chain's CDR3 is CASSQDVRGAYEQYF. CDR3 in DNA: TGTGCCAGCAGCCAAGACGTGCGGGGCGCTTACGAGCAGTACTTC.